A single TCR beta chain is shown here with its context. Its antigen is not yet known. The input lacks base qualities; no much larger clone sits a single base away. The entry originates in a study of control samples from healthy donors and cancer patients (dated by TCRdb to 2019 to 2021). The library was made by the immunoSEQ multiplex PCR assay. This immuneACCESS table, as held by TCRdb, lists in-frame sequences with V and J called but not all clones. Of the missing ones, under half trace to an unresolved V gene in checked studies; the others have no known cause. Within this sample are 22,000 or so clones, with 70% to 90% of them counted one time only. The top ten clones comprise about 9% of the sample. The junction carries 12 bases between V and J, which are trimmed by 1 base and 8 bases respectively. Looking up the germline V gene yields CDR1 SNHLY and CDR2 FYNNEI. The CDR3 covers 13 residues, taking in both the cysteine and the phenylalanine. Only the CDR3 portion is preserved as DNA: 39 bases, with reading frame beginning at the first base.

The origin of this receptor is an older woman with head and neck cancer. The chain links TRBV2 with TRBJ2-7, with the D gene not clear enough to name. The sample comprised PBMCs. CDR3 reads: CASSEGVSPQQYF. The DNA sequence reads TGTGCCAGCAGTGAAGGGGTCTCCCCACAGCAGTACTTC.